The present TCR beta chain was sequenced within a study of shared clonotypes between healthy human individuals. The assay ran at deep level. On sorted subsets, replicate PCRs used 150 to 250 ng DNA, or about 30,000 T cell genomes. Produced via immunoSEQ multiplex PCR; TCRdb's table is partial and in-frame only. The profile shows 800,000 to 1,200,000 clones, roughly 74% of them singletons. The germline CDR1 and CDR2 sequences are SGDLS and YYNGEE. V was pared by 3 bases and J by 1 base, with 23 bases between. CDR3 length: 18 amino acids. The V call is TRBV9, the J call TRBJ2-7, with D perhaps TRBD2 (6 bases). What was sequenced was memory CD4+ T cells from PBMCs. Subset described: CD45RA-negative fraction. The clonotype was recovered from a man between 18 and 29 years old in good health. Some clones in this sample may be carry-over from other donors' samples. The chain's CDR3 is CASSASKTRDSLSYEQYF. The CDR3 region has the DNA TGTGCCAGCAGCGCTTCAAAGACGAGGGACTCGCTTTCCTACGAGCAGTACTTC.